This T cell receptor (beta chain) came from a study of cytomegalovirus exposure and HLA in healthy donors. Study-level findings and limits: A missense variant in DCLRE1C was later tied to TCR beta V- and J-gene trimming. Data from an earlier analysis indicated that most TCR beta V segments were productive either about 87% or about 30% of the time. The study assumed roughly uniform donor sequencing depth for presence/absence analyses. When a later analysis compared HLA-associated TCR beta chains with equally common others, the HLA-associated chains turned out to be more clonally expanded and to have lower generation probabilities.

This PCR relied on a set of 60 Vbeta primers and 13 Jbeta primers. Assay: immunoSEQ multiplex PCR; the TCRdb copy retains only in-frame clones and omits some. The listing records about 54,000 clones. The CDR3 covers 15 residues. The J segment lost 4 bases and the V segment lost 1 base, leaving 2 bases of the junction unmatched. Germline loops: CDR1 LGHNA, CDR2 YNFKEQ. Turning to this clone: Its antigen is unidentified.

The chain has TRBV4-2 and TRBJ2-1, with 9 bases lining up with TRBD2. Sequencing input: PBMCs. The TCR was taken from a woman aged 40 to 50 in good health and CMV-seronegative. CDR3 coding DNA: TGTGCCAGCAGCCAAGTTGCGGGAGGGTACAATGAGCAGTTCTTC. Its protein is CASSQVAGGYNEQFF.